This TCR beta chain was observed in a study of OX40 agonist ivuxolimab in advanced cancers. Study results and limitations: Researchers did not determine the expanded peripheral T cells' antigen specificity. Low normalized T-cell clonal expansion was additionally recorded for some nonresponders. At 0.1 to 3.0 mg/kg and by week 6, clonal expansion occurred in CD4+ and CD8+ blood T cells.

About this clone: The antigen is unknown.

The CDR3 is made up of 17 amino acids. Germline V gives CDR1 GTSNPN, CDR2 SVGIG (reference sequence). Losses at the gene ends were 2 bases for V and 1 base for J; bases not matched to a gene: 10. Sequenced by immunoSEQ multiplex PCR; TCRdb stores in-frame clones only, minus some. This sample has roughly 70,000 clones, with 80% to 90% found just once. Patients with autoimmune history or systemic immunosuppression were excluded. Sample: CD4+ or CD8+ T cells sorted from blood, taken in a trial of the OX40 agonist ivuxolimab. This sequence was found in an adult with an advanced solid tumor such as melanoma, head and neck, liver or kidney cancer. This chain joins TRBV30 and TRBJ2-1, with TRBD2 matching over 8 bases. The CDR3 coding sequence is TGTGCCTGGAGTTTCCCCCCTAGCGGGTTGTCCTACAATGAGCAGTTCTTC. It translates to CAWSFPPSGLSYNEQFF.